This entry lists 14 T cell receptor beta chains sequenced from one sample in a study of identifying expanded T cells in peripheral blood. TCRdb keeps only in-frame clones here, not all; method: immunoSEQ multiplex PCR. The sample shows about 97,000 clones, around 89% of them seen only once. The sequenced sample was blood. These receptors all come from a person aged 18 to 75 in good health.

The rearrangement joins TRBV5-4 to TRBJ2-5; no clear D gene. The CDR3 has 14 residues. V was shortened by 0 bases and J by 2 bases, with 8 bases between the two germline ends. CDR1 and CDR2 (germline): SGHNT, YYREEE (reference sequence). Here the CDR3 DNA reads TGTGCCAGCAGCTTGGGTCAGGAACAAGAGACCCAGTACTTC. Its protein is CASSLGQEQETQYF.

The chain combines TRBV10-3 with TRBJ1-1; TRBD1 agrees at 9 bases. The germline V gene has CDR1 ENHRY and CDR2 SYGVKD. The CDR3 contains 13 residues. V trimming: 6 bases; J trimming: 1 base; junction bases outside the gene matches: 0. CDR3 protein: CAIRTGGNTEAFF. The CDR3 bases are TGTGCCATCAGGACAGGGGGGAACACTGAAGCTTTCTTT.

The genes are TRBV29-1 and TRBJ2-7; TRBD2 might be the D (6 bases). Germline CDR1 reads SQVTM; CDR2 reads ANQGSEA. V was trimmed by 5 bases and J by 3 bases, leaving 14 bases between them. The CDR3 contains 13 residues. This CDR3 is CSVYGGANYEQYF. CDR3 nucleotides: TGCAGCGTTTACGGGGGAGCAAACTACGAGCAGTACTTC.

The J gene is TRBJ1-1, the V gene TRBV10-3, with D uncertain. The germline V gene encodes CDR1 ENHRY and CDR2 SYGVKD. The CDR3 spans 13 residues. The ends were cut back, 0 bases at V and 10 bases at J, with 12 bases in the middle. The CDR3 bases are TGTGCCATCAGTGAGTCGACGGGATCCGGAGCTTTCTTT. Translation gives CAISESTGSGAFF.

The CDR3 sequence: CASRIPGPTSYEQYF. CDR3 bases: TGTGCCAGCAGAATTCCGGGCCCAACTTCCTACGAGCAGTACTTC. The chain employs TRBV28 and TRBJ2-7; D is ambiguous. Germline CDR1 reads MDHEN; CDR2 reads SYDVKM. The CDR3 is 15 amino acids. V was trimmed by 6 bases and J by 1 base, leaving 16 bases between them. The whole variable domain, filled in from reference TRBV28 and TRBJ2-7, reads DVKVTQSSRYLVKRTGEKVFLECVQDMDHENMFWYRQDPGLGLRLIYFSYDVKMKEKGDIPEGYSVSREKKERFSLILESASTNQTSMYLCASRIPGPTSYEQYFGPGTRLTVT.

With regard to this clone: In the same sample, other DNA sequences code for this CDR3. The gene calls are TRBV5-1 and TRBJ2-2; D remains unclear. Trimming stripped 1 base from V and 2 bases from J, with 0 bases between. CDR3 size: 12 residues. Germline V gene sequence: CDR1 SGHRS, CDR2 YFSETQ. In DNA form, the CDR3 reads TGCGCCAGCAGCTTGAACACCGGGGAGCTGTTTTTT. It yields the protein CASSLNTGELFF.

The rearrangement joins TRBV6-6 to TRBJ2-1, with D possibly TRBD2 on 5 matching bases. Trimming removed 7 bases from V and 4 bases from J, with 8 bases in between. The CDR3 runs to 12 residues. CDR1 MNHNY and CDR2 SVGAGI come from the germline V gene (reference sequence). CDR3 sequence reads: CASNGNYNEQFF. The CDR3 bases are TGTGCCAGCAACGGGAATTACAATGAGCAGTTCTTC.

The V and J genes are TRBV27 and TRBJ2-2; D ambiguous. CDR1 MNHEY and CDR2 SMNVEV come from the germline V gene (reference sequence). Trimming pared 6 bases from V and 5 bases from J, leaving 13 bases between. The CDR3 is 14 amino acids. The CDR3 here is CASSLWGRTGELFF. CDR3 in DNA: TGTGCCAGCAGCCTATGGGGAAGAACCGGGGAGCTGTTTTTT.

This clone was found a few times. The V gene is TRBV4-1, the J gene TRBJ1-2; 7 bases are shared with TRBD1. Germline V gene lookup returns CDR1 MGHRA and CDR2 YSYEKL. The CDR3 has 14 amino acids. Unmatched junction bases numbered 6, after V lost 2 bases and J lost 6 bases. In nucleotides, the CDR3 is TGCGCCAGCAGCCAACTCGACAGGGAAGATGGCTACACCTTC. Amino acid sequence: CASSQLDREDGYTF.

The chain links TRBV7-9 to TRBJ1-1, with D uncertain. The germline gives CDR1 SEHNR, CDR2 FQNEAQ (reference sequence). V lost 5 bases and J lost 0, with 7 bases in between. The CDR3 covers 13 residues. The CDR3 is CASSPTVNTEAFF. The CDR3 bases are TGTGCCAGCAGCCCGACGGTGAACACTGAAGCTTTCTTT.

DNA for the CDR3: TGTGCCAGCAGTGAAGGTTCGGGACACTGGGAGGGCTACACCTTC. Residues: CASSEGSGHWEGYTF. This sequence joins TRBV6-1 and TRBJ1-2, with a possible D match to TRBD1 (6 bases). This CDR3 has 15 residues. The V gene's germline CDR1 is MNHNS and CDR2 SASEGT. With 1 base removed from V and 8 bases from J, the gap between germline ends came to 17 bases.

The V call is TRBV5-1, the J call TRBJ2-1; TRBD2 aligns across 9 bases. The CDR3 spans 15 residues. Germline values: CDR1 SGHRS, CDR2 YFSETQ. The V gene end was trimmed by 0 bases and the J gene end by 9 bases; junction bases not matched to a gene: 7. The CDR3 loop reads CASSLAPSGVSEQFF. CDR3 in DNA: TGCGCCAGCAGCTTGGCCCCTAGCGGGGTAAGTGAGCAGTTCTTC.

The genes are TRBV6-1 and TRBJ1-5; D perhaps matches TRBD1 (6 bases). The length of the CDR3 is 14 residues. Per germline, CDR1 MNHNS and CDR2 SASEGT. Between the trimmed V and J ends, which lost 3 bases and 9 bases, there was a span of 15 bases. CDR3 loop: CASSEAGADRPQHF. The CDR3 region has the DNA TGTGCCAGCAGTGAGGCAGGGGCAGACCGGCCCCAGCATTTT.

This chain uses TRBV6-1 with TRBJ2-1; D gene uncertain. CDR3 length: 13 residues. V was shortened by 8 bases and J by 4 bases, with 12 bases between the two germline ends. Germline V CDR1 and CDR2: MNHNS, SASEGT. CDR3 in DNA: TGTGCCAGCGATCGAACCGGGTACAATGAGCAGTTCTTC. It yields the protein CASDRTGYNEQFF.